This is a list of T cell receptor beta chains from one sample in a study of blood T cell repertoires in COVID-19. The table came from immunoSEQ multiplex PCR; TCRdb's copy has only in-frame clones and leaves some out. The table has approximately 110,000 clones, less than 85% seen once; the top ten hold approximately 4.2%. Input material: peripheral blood. These receptors originate from a human donor in a cohort sampled during active or convalescent COVID-19. CDR3s include the opening cysteine and the closing phenylalanine or tryptophan. The D gene is left open where the match is weak. Size is omitted from some rows. Given values are once, few, many or a class for expanded clones.

size	J	D	V	DNA	CDR3
NA	TRBJ2-2	NA	TRBV7-7	TGTGCCAGCAGCCCCGTCGGGGGAGAAGGCAACGGGGAGCTGTTTTTT	CASSPVGGEGNGELFF
once	TRBJ2-1	NA	TRBV5-5	TGTGCCAGCAGCTTGGACAGTGGAATCTACAATGAGCAGTTCTTC	CASSLDSGIYNEQFF
NA	TRBJ2-3	TRBD2	TRBV9	TGTGCCAGCAGCCCCCCCGGGAGGACGGATACGCAGTATTTT	CASSPPGRTDTQYF
NA	TRBJ1-6	NA	TRBV10-3	TGTGCCATCAGTGGGACTGTGAATTCACCCCTCCACTTT	CAISGTVNSPLHF
NA	TRBJ1-4	NA	TRBV27	TGTGCCAGCCGAACCTGGGGGGCTAATGAAAAACTGTTTTTT	CASRTWGANEKLFF
NA	TRBJ2-1	NA	TRBV27	TGTGCCAGCAGGTCGTTGGGCATCCACAATGAGCAGTTCTTC	CASRSLGIHNEQFF
NA	TRBJ2-1	NA	TRBV15	TGTGCCACCAGCAGGCGGGGTGGGACATCGGGGGGTTTGTCCTACAATGAGCAGTTCTTC	CATSRRGGTSGGLSYNEQFF
NA	TRBJ1-1	NA	TRBV14	TGTGCCAGCAGGCTAACGCGGTTTGAAGCTTTCTTT	CASRLTRFEAFF
few	TRBJ2-5	TRBD2	TRBV6-2/TRBV6-3	TGTGCCAGCAGTTTAGCGGGAGGGCCGCGCGGGGAGACCCAGTACTTC	CASSLAGGPRGETQYF
NA	TRBJ2-1	TRBD1	TRBV6-5	TGTGCCAGCAGCCCCCCGGACAGGGCGAACAATGAGCAGTTCTTC	CASSPPDRANNEQFF
NA	TRBJ1-5	NA	TRBV21-1	TGTGCCAGCAGCAAAGCGGGGCCGAGTGGCAATCAGCCCCAGCATTTT	CASSKAGPSGNQPQHF
NA	TRBJ2-7	NA	TRBV6-5	TGTGCCAGCAGTTACTCGACCGGACTCGCCTACGAGCAGTACTTC	CASSYSTGLAYEQYF
NA	TRBJ2-7	TRBD1	TRBV28	TGTGCCAGCAGGACAGGGGTCGAGCAGTACTTC	CASRTGVEQYF
NA	TRBJ2-5	TRBD1	TRBV28	TGTGCCAGCAGCAGGACAGGGGGCTTGAGGGAGACCCAGTACTTC	CASSRTGGLRETQYF